These T cell receptor beta chains were read from a single sample in a study of human T cells and chemical hapten exposure. TCRdb reanalysed the RACE reads using MiXCR and keeps one entry per CDR3 protein. Of over 85,000 distinct CDR3 sequences in the sample, 9% to 9.5% were seen once. The source material was whole blood, sampled in connection with sensitization to the hapten diphenylcyclopropenone (DPC). The receptor source for this set is a woman in her 40s with alopecia areata. Some clones in this sample may be carry-over from other donors' samples. Both conserved end residues are part of each CDR3. A D gene is named only where the DNA matches it firmly. The size field is filled for only some rows; it gives once, few, many or a size class.

few,TRBJ2-7,TRBV7-2,TRBD2,TGTGCCAGCAGCTTATACGGACTAGCGGGAGACGAGCAGTACTTC,CASSLYGLAGDEQYF
many,TRBJ2-3,TRBV20-1,NA,TGCAGTGCTAGAGATTATAGTGCAGTCCCAGATACGCAGTATTTT,CSARDYSAVPDTQYF
many,TRBJ2-7,TRBV5-1,TRBD1,TGCGCCAGCAGCTTGGCACAGGGGGTAGTCTACGAGCAGTACTTC,CASSLAQGVVYEQYF
few,TRBJ1-4,TRBV3-1,NA,TGTGCCAGCAGCCAAGATCCACGGCGGGAAAAACTGTTTTTT,CASSQDPRREKLFF
NA,TRBJ1-2,TRBV28,TRBD1,TGTGCCAGCAGTTTCGGTGTGACAGGGGGCGATGATGGCTACACCTTC,CASSFGVTGGDDGYTF
NA,TRBJ1-5,TRBV12-3/TRBV12-4,NA,TGTGCCAGCAGCCGAGCCGGGACCCATCAGCCCCAGCATTTT,CASSRAGTHQPQHF
NA,TRBJ2-7,TRBV4-1,NA,TGCGCCAGCGGAAAGCAGGAGGGTTACGAGCAGTACTTC,CASGKQEGYEQYF
NA,TRBJ2-1,TRBV5-1,TRBD2,TGCGCCAGCAGCTTATCCGGGAGGCGCGACAATGAGCAGTTCTTC,CASSLSGRRDNEQFF
NA,TRBJ1-5,TRBV9,TRBD1,TGTGCCAGCAGCGCGACCGGGACAGGGGACCAGCCCCAGCATTTT,CASSATGTGDQPQHF
few,TRBJ1-2,TRBV27,NA,TGTGCCAGCAGTCTCCAGGAAAACTATGGCTACACCTTC,CASSLQENYGYTF
NA,TRBJ1-5,TRBV28,TRBD1,TGTGCCAGCAGCACCGGGACAGGGAGCAATCAGCCCCAGCATTTT,CASSTGTGSNQPQHF
NA,TRBJ1-1,TRBV25-1,TRBD1,TGTGCCAGCAGTGAAAGAGGACAGGGAGGGACTGAAGCTTTCTTT,CASSERGQGGTEAFF
many,TRBJ2-7,TRBV5-5,NA,TGTGCCAGCAGCTTGTTGAGGGGCCGATCCTACGAGCAGTACTTC,CASSLLRGRSYEQYF
NA,TRBJ2-1,TRBV29-1,TRBD2,TGCAGCGTTGATGATAGCGGGAAGCAGTTCTTC,CSVDDSGKQFF
few,TRBJ2-1,TRBV29-1,NA,TGCAGCGTTGAATGGCAGGTACTCCCCCCTGCCTGGACGCAGTTCTTC,CSVEWQVLPPAWTQFF
few,TRBJ1-5,TRBV12-3/TRBV12-4,NA,TGTGCCAGCAGAATAGGAAGCAATCAGCCCCAGCATTTT,CASRIGSNQPQHF
few,TRBJ1-1,TRBV3-1,NA,TGTGCCAGCAGCCGGGCGGGAGAAGCTTTCTTT,CASSRAGEAFF
NA,TRBJ2-4,TRBV5-1,NA,TGCGCCAGCGGATTGGAGGGCCCAGTAGGAAACATTCAGTACTTC,CASGLEGPVGNIQYF
NA,TRBJ1-1,TRBV20-1,TRBD1,TGCAGTGCTAGAGCCGGACAGGGGATGAACACTGAAGCTTTCTTT,CSARAGQGMNTEAFF
few,TRBJ2-7,TRBV4-2,TRBD2,TGTGCCAGCAGCCAAGATGGGACTAGCGGGAGGGCCGGAGAGCAGTACTTC,CASSQDGTSGRAGEQYF
many,TRBJ2-5,TRBV4-3,NA,TGCGCCAGCAGCCAAGATCCACTGAGGGGCGAGGGGACCCAGTACTTC,CASSQDPLRGEGTQYF
many,TRBJ1-5,TRBV28,NA,TGTGCCAGCAGGACCCCAGGTAGCAATCAGCCCCAGCATTTT,CASRTPGSNQPQHF
NA,TRBJ2-1,TRBV20-1,NA,TGCAGTGCTAGTACCAATGAGCAGTTCTTC,CSASTNEQFF
many,TRBJ2-7,TRBV24-1,NA,TGTGCCACCAGTTCCCGGGGAGCAGGTGGTTACGAGCAGTACTTC,CATSSRGAGGYEQYF
many,TRBJ2-6,TRBV2,NA,TGTGCCAGCAGATTAGGGGGCTCTGGGGCCAACGTCCTGACTTTC,CASRLGGSGANVLTF
few,TRBJ1-1,TRBV10-3,NA,TGTGCCATCAGCACCCCAGGGGCCGGGGACACTGAAGCTTTCTTT,CAISTPGAGDTEAFF
once,TRBJ2-7,TRBV29-1,NA,TGCAGCGTGGAAAGGGGTCACGTCTACGAGCAGTACTTC,CSVERGHVYEQYF
many,TRBJ2-1,TRBV10-3,TRBD1,TGTGCCATCCGGGACAGACAGGGGGAAGAGCAGTTCTTC,CAIRDRQGEEQFF
many,TRBJ2-4,TRBV29-1,TRBD2,TGCAGCGTTGGGGCGGGAGGAGAAAACATTCAGTACTTC,CSVGAGGENIQYF
NA,TRBJ2-1,TRBV5-3,TRBD1,TGTGCCAGAAGCTTGGAGGTTTTTGGGACAGAGTTGTACAATGAGCAGTTCTTC,CARSLEVFGTELYNEQFF
few,TRBJ1-5,TRBV20-1,NA,TGCAGTGCGTTCGGACCTAGCAATCAGCCCCAGCATTTT,CSAFGPSNQPQHF
few,TRBJ2-2,TRBV11-2,TRBD2,TGTGCCAGCAGCCCTAGACTAGCGGCGAACACCGGGGAGCTGTTTTTT,CASSPRLAANTGELFF
NA,TRBJ2-2,TRBV9,NA,TGTGCCAGCAGTAAGGGGACCCCGAAGTCCGGGGAGCTGTTTTTT,CASSKGTPKSGELFF
NA,TRBJ2-3,TRBV10-3,TRBD2,TGTGCCATCTCCCCTAGCGGGAGTCGGGCAGATACGCAGTATTTT,CAISPSGSRADTQYF
few,TRBJ2-2,TRBV18,TRBD2,TGTGCCAGTTTTACTAGCGGAGAGACCGGGGAGCTGTTTTTT,CASFTSGETGELFF
many,TRBJ1-2,TRBV7-2,NA,TGTGCCAGCAGCGCGTACAGGGTTAACTATGGCTACACCTTC,CASSAYRVNYGYTF